This T cell receptor (beta chain) was sequenced for a study of shared clonotypes between healthy human individuals. Concerning this clone: Its antigen is currently unknown.

Whole-study findings and limits: Researchers found naive subsets generally carried larger estimated richness than memory subsets.

Sequencing used immunoSEQ multiplex PCR; TCRdb keeps in-frame clones, though not all of them. The sample lists 2 million to 2.5 million clones; roughly 95% were seen once. This CDR3 comprises 15 residues. Germline V lookup: CDR1 MGHRA, CDR2 YSYEKL. Trimming took 4 bases from V and 5 from J; bases not matched to a gene: 3. The chain carries TRBV4-1 and TRBJ2-1; 12 bases map to TRBD2. Sequencing was done on a sample of naive CD4+ T cells sorted from blood. Documented subset: CD45RA+ positively selected. The sequence came from a man younger than 35 in good health. In DNA, the CDR3 is TGCGCCAGCAGCCCTCGACTAGCGGGGGACAATGAGCAGTTCTTC. It yields the protein CASSPRLAGDNEQFF.